These 9 T cell receptor beta chains originate from one sample sequenced in a study of T cells after yellow fever vaccination. TCRdb re-derived calls from the 5' RACE reads in MiXCR, one entry per CDR3 protein. The sample includes more than 90,000 distinct CDR3 sequences, 8.4% of them seen just once. Source: CD8+ T cells sorted from PBMCs, taken 45 days after the yellow fever booster vaccination. These receptors were collected from a man under 40 who received the YFV17D yellow fever vaccine.

This clonotype was recorded many times. The V and J genes are TRBV7-9 and TRBJ2-3, with 9 bases matching TRBD2. V gave up 5 bases and J gave up 6 bases; unmatched junction bases: 12. The CDR3 has 16 amino acids. Germline CDR1 and CDR2: SEHNR and FQNEAQ (reference sequence). The CDR3 nucleotides read TGTGCCAGCAGCCCCGGAGTAGCGGGAGTATTTGATACGCAGTATTTT. Translation gives CASSPGVAGVFDTQYF.

This chain uses TRBV5-6 with TRBJ2-7, with D maybe TRBD2 (5 bases). This CDR3 is 12 amino acids long. V lost 6 bases, J lost 4 bases, and 11 bases lay in between. CDR1 is SGHDT and CDR2 is YYEEEE in the germline V gene. The CDR3 DNA sequence: TGTGCCAGCATTCAGCGGATTTACGAGCAGTACTTC. Translating gives CASIQRIYEQYF. The variable domain in full, completed from reference TRBV5-6 and TRBJ2-7, reads DAGVTQSPTHLIKTRGQQVTLRCSPKSGHDTVSWYQQALGQGPQFIFQYYEEEERQRGNFPDRFSGHQFPNYSSELNVNALLLGDSALYLCASIQRIYEQYFGPGTRLTVT.

Many counts were recorded for this clonotype. The chain has TRBV12-3 or TRBV12-4 and TRBJ2-4; D is possibly TRBD1 or TRBD2 (6 bases each). The CDR3 loop spans 15 amino acids. V was cut by 5 bases and J by 3 bases, with 14 bases left in between. The CDR3 DNA reads as TGTGCCAGCAGTGAAACACAGGGAGGCAAAAACATTCAGTACTTC. Its translation is CASSETQGGKNIQYF.

This clonotype has a count of ten or more. The rearrangement uses TRBV27 and TRBJ2-7; D is possibly TRBD1 (6 bases). Trimming took off 4 bases at V and 3 bases at J, with 13 bases between the two ends. Germline-derived CDR1 and CDR2 are MNHEY and SMNVEV (reference sequence). The CDR3 runs 14 residues. The CDR3 sequence: CASSSTGSHYEQYF. The CDR3 region has the DNA TGTGCCAGCAGTTCGACAGGTTCCCACTACGAGCAGTACTTC.

This clonotype was detected ten times or more. The chain carries TRBV2 and TRBJ2-1; 13 bases align to TRBD2. The CDR3 consists of 15 residues. V gave up 6 bases and J gave up 10 bases; unmatched junction bases: 9. Germline CDR1 reads SNHLY; CDR2 reads FYNNEI. The CDR3: CASRIAGTSGTEQFF. DNA of the CDR3: TGTGCCAGCAGGATTGCCGGGACTAGCGGGACAGAGCAGTTCTTC.

This clonotype has a count of ten or more. This rearrangement joins TRBV11-2 to TRBJ2-1; D is perhaps TRBD2 (5 bases). The CDR3 totals 16 residues. V lost 5 bases, J lost 0 bases, and 14 bases lay in between. CDR1 SGHAT and CDR2 FQNNGV come from the germline V gene. The CDR3, as DNA: TGTGCCAGCAGCGCCCCCGGGGTGAACTCCTACAATGAGCAGTTCTTC. The encoded protein is CASSAPGVNSYNEQFF.

The chain is built from TRBV12-5 and TRBJ2-2; D gene unclear. The V end was cut by 0 bases, the J end by 1 base, with 6 bases between. Germline V gives CDR1 LGHNT, CDR2 FRNRAP. The CDR3 contains 15 residues. This CDR3 reads CASGLVVGNTGELFF. Written as DNA, the CDR3 is TGTGCTAGTGGTTTGGTCGTCGGGAACACCGGGGAGCTGTTTTTT.

This clonotype showed up just a few times. This chain joins TRBV7-6 and TRBJ1-1; D is possibly TRBD1 (5 bases). Germline V CDR1 and CDR2: SGHVS, FNYEAQ. The CDR3 sequence is 14 residues long. Trimming removed 5 bases from V and 0 bases from J, with 10 bases in between. The DNA for the CDR3 is TGTGCCAGCAGCACCAGGGACGTGAACACTGAAGCTTTCTTT. Its translation is CASSTRDVNTEAFF. Full variable domain (rest looked up from reference TRBV7-6 and TRBJ1-1): GAGVSQSPRYKVTKRGQDVALRCDPISGHVSLYWYRQALGQGPEFLTYFNYEAQQDKSGLPNDRFSAERPEGSISTLTIQRTEQRDSAMYRCASSTRDVNTEAFFGQGTRLTVV.

This clonotype has a count of ten or more. This chain joins TRBV5-6 and TRBJ1-1, with 8 bases that match TRBD1. The CDR3 is made up of 16 amino acids. Germline values: CDR1 SGHDT, CDR2 YYEEEE. V was clipped by 1 base and J by 5 bases; unmatched bases: 10. In nucleotides, the CDR3 is TGTGCCAGCAGCTTGACCTTAACAGGGGGTTGGACTGAAGCTTTCTTT. Translation: CASSLTLTGGWTEAFF. Using reference TRBV5-6 and TRBJ1-1 for the parts outside the CDR3, the full variable domain is DAGVTQSPTHLIKTRGQQVTLRCSPKSGHDTVSWYQQALGQGPQFIFQYYEEEERQRGNFPDRFSGHQFPNYSSELNVNALLLGDSALYLCASSLTLTGGWTEAFFGQGTRLTVV.